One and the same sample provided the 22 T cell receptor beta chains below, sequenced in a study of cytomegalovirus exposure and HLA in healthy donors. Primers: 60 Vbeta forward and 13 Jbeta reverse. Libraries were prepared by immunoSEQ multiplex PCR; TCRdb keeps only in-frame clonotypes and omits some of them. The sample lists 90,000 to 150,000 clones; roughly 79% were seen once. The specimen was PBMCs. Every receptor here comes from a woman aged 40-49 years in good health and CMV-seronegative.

CDR3 protein: CASSDSGTALNTEAFF. CDR3 DNA: TGTGCCAGCAGCGACTCCGGGACAGCTCTGAACACTGAAGCTTTCTTT. J is TRBJ1-1 and V is TRBV7-2; 7 positions agree with TRBD1. In germline, CDR1 is SGHTA, CDR2 FQGNSA. The CDR3 runs to 16 residues. After removal of 5 bases from V and 0 bases from J, the junction contained 9 bases not matched to a gene.

In DNA form, the CDR3 reads TGTGCCAGCAGTACTCGCGGGAGTAAGAACACCGGGGAGCTGTTTTTT. Protein product: CASSTRGSKNTGELFF. The chain uses TRBV5-6 and TRBJ2-2, with 7 bases lining up with TRBD2. Germline V gives CDR1 SGHDT, CDR2 YYEEEE. This CDR3 has 16 residues. The ends lost 5 bases at V and 1 base at J; junction bases unmatched: 8. Looking up the rest from reference TRBV5-6 and TRBJ2-2 gives the full variable domain: DAGVTQSPTHLIKTRGQQVTLRCSPKSGHDTVSWYQQALGQGPQFIFQYYEEEERQRGNFPDRFSGHQFPNYSSELNVNALLLGDSALYLCASSTRGSKNTGELFFGEGSRLTVL.

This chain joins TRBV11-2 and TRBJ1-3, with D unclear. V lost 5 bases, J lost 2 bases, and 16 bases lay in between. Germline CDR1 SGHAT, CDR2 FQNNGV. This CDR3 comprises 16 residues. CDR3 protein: CASSRGGSTPGNTIYF. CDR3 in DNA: TGTGCCAGCAGCCGGGGTGGGTCAACCCCTGGAAACACCATATATTTT. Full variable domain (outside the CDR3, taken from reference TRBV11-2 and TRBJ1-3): EAGVAQSPRYKIIEKRQSVAFWCNPISGHATLYWYQQILGQGPKLLIQFQNNGVVDDSQLPKDRFSAERLKGVDSTLKIQPAKLEDSAVYLCASSRGGSTPGNTIYFGEGSWLTVV.

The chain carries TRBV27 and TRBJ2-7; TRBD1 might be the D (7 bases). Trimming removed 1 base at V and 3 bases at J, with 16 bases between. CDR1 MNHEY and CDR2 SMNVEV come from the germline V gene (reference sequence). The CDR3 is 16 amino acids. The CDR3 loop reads CASSLFGGGSFYEQYF. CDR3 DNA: TGTGCCAGCAGTTTATTTGGAGGGGGCAGTTTCTACGAGCAGTACTTC.

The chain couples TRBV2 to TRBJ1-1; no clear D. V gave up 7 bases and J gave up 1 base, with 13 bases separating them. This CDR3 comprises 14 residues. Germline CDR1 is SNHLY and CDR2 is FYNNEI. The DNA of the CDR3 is TGTGCCAGCACTAGCCGACCAGAGAACACTGAAGCTTTCTTT. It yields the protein CASTSRPENTEAFF.

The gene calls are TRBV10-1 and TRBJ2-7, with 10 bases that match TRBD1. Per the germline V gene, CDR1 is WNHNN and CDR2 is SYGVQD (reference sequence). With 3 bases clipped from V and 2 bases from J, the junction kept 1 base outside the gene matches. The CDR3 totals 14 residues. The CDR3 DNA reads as TGCGCCAGCAGTGACGGGACAGGGGCCTACGAGCAGTACTTC. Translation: CASSDGTGAYEQYF.

The CDR3 sequence is CASSQEQGLSTEAFF. CDR3 bases: TGCGCCAGCAGCCAAGAGCAGGGCCTGAGCACTGAAGCTTTCTTT. The chain uses TRBV4-1 and TRBJ1-1, with a possible D match to TRBD1 (5 bases). The V end lost 0 bases, the J end lost 4 bases, and 12 bases lay between the germline ends. Germline V gives CDR1 MGHRA, CDR2 YSYEKL. There are 15 residues in the CDR3.

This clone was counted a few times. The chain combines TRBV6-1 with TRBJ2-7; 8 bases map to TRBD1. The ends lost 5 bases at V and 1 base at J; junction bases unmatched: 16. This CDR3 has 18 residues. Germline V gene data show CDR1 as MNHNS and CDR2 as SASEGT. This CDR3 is CASSQGTPGQVFSYEQYF. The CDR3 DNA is TGTGCCAGCAGTCAAGGCACTCCGGGACAGGTGTTTTCCTACGAGCAGTACTTC.

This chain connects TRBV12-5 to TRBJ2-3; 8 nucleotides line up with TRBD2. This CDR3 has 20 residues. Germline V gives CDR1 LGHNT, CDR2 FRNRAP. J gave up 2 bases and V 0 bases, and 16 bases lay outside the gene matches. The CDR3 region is CASGLVPLGSGGRYTDTQYF. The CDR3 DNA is TGTGCTAGTGGTTTGGTGCCCCTGGGGAGCGGGGGCCGATACACAGATACGCAGTATTTT.

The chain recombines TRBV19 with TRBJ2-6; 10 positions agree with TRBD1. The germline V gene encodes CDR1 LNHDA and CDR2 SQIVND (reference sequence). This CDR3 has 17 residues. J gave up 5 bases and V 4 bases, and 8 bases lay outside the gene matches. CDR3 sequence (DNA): TGTGCCAGTAGTACCAGGGACAGGGGATTTTGGGCCAACGTCCTGACTTTC. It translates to CASSTRDRGFWANVLTF.

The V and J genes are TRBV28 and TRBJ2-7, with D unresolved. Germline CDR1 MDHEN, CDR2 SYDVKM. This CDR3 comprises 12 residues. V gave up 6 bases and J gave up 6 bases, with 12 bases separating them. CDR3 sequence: CASRYPTGEQYF. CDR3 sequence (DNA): TGTGCCAGCAGGTACCCTACGGGCGAGCAGTACTTC.

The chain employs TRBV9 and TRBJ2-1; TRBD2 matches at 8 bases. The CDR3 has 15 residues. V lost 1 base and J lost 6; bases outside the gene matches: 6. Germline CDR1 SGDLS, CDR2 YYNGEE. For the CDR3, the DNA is TGTGCCAGCAGCGTAAGACTAGCGAGTCGCAATGAGCAGTTCTTC. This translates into CASSVRLASRNEQFF.

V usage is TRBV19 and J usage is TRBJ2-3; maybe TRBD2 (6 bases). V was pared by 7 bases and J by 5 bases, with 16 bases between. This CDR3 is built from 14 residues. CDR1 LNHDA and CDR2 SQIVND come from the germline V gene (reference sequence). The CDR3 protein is CASKKGGNLDTQYF. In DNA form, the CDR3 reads TGTGCCAGTAAAAAGGGAGGTAACTTAGATACGCAGTATTTT.

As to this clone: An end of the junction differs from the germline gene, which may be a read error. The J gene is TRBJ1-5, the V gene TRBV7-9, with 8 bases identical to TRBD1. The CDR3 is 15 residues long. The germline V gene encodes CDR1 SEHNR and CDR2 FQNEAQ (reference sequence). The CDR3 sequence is CSSSPRGDRNQPQHF. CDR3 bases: TGTTCCAGCAGCCCGAGGGGGGACAGGAACCAGCCCCAGCATTTT.

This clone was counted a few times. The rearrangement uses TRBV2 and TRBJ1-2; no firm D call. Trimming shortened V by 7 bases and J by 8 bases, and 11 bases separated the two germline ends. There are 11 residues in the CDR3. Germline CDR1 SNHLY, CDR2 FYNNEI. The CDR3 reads CASIQREGYTF. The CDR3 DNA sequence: TGTGCCAGCATCCAGAGGGAGGGCTACACCTTC.

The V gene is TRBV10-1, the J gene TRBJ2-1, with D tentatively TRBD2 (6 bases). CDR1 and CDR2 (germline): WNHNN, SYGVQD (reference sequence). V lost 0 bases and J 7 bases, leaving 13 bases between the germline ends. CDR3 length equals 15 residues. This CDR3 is CASSESKSGGNEQFF. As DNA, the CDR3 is TGCGCCAGCAGTGAGTCGAAGTCCGGGGGAAATGAGCAGTTCTTC.

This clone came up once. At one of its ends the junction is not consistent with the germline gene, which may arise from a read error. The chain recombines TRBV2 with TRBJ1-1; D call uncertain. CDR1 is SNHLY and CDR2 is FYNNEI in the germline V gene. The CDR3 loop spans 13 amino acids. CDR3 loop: CASREGSYTEAFF. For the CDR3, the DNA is TGTGCCAGCAGGGAAGGGAGCTACACTGAAGCTTTCTTT.

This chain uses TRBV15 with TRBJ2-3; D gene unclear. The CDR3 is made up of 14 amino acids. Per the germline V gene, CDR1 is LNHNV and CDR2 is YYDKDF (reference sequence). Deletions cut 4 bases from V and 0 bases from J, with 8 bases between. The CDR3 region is CATSTGGSTDTQYF. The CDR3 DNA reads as TGTGCCACCAGCACTGGCGGTAGCACAGATACGCAGTATTTT.

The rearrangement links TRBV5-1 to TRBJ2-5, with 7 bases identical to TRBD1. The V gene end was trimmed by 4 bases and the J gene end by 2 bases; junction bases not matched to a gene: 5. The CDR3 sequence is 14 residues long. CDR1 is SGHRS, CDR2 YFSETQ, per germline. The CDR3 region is CASSVQGKQETQYF. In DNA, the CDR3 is TGCGCCAGCAGCGTACAGGGGAAACAAGAGACCCAGTACTTC.

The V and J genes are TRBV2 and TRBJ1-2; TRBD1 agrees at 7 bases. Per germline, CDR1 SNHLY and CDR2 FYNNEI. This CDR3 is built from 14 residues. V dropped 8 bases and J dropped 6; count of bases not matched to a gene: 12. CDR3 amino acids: CASGGQGVFDGYTF. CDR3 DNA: TGTGCCAGCGGGGGGCAGGGGGTGTTCGATGGCTACACCTTC.

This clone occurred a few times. CDR3 in amino acids: CASSSTGPMNTEAFF. The CDR3 bases are TGTGCCAGCAGTTCGACAGGCCCCATGAACACTGAAGCTTTCTTT. J is TRBJ1-1 and V is TRBV27; possibly TRBD1 for D (6 bases). The CDR3 extends over 15 amino acids. Germline CDR1 is MNHEY and CDR2 is SMNVEV (reference sequence). V was clipped by 4 bases and J by 0 bases, with 12 bases between them.

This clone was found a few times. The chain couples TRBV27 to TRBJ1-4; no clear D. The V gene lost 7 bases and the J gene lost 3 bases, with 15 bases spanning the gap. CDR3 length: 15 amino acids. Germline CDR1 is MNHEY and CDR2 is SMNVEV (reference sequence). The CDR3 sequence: CASKEGRLANEKLFF. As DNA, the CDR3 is TGTGCCAGCAAGGAGGGAAGGTTGGCTAATGAAAAACTGTTTTTT. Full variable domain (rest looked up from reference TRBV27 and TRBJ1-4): EAQVTQNPRYLITVTGKKLTVTCSQNMNHEYMSWYRQDPGLGLRQIYYSMNVEVTDKGDVPEGYKVSRKEKRNFPLILESPSPNQTSLYFCASKEGRLANEKLFFGSGTQLSVL.